This T cell receptor (beta chain) is drawn from a study of T cell responses to AZD1222 COVID-19 vaccine. The study's findings and limits: Repertoire sampling was restricted to post-peak T cell response timepoints. Nearly half of spike-specific TCRs reportedly target variant regions that are unmutated in the B.1.351 and B.1.1.7 variants. Baseline seropositivity occurred in only 5 to 7 AZD1222 recipients. A mostly white British donor set with more females was recruited, and clonal diversity was possibly underestimated.

This clone occurred a few times. As yet, its antigen is unknown. Repertoires were generated with immunoSEQ multiplex PCR, while TCRdb's copy carries only in-frame clones and drops some. Of under 85,000 clones in the sample, around 90% were seen once. The V segment lost 1 base and the J segment 6 bases; nucleotides outside the gene matches: 6. The CDR3 contains 16 residues. The germline V gene has CDR1 SEHNR and CDR2 FQNEAQ (reference sequence). Sample: peripheral blood, taken on day 0 of MenACWY control vaccination. This clonotype was obtained from an adult in good health. The chain uses TRBV7-9 and TRBJ1-5; 10 bases map to TRBD1. The CDR3 nucleotides are TGTGCCAGCAGCTTAGTGGGACAGGGGATGATTCAGCCCCAGCATTTT. This gives the protein CASSLVGQGMIQPQHF.